The 9 T cell receptor beta chains below come from one sample, sequenced in a study of blood T cell repertoires in COVID-19. The method was immunoSEQ multiplex PCR; TCRdb's version includes in-frame clones alone and lacks a portion of them. The sample consists of fewer than 200,000 clones, approximately 83% of them appearing once. The sample was peripheral blood. The receptor set was obtained from a woman aged 80 or older with active or convalescent COVID-19.

This chain links TRBV27 with TRBJ1-1; TRBD1 is a possible D gene (5 bases). Germline loops: CDR1 MNHEY, CDR2 SMNVEV (reference sequence). Trimming took 4 bases from V and 2 from J, leaving 11 bases between them. CDR3 length equals 14 residues. The CDR3 nucleotides read TGTGCCAGCAGTTCCAACGGGGGAAACACTGAAGCTTTCTTT. Its translation is CASSSNGGNTEAFF.

The V call is TRBV10-3, the J call TRBJ2-1; TRBD2 aligns across 14 bases. The germline V gene encodes CDR1 ENHRY and CDR2 SYGVKD. The CDR3 has 16 amino acids. V was pared by 6 bases and J by 6 bases, with 7 bases of the junction left unmatched. CDR3 amino acids: CAISGLAGGLFNEQFF. CDR3 DNA sequence: TGTGCCATCAGCGGACTAGCGGGGGGCCTCTTCAATGAGCAGTTCTTC.

The chain has TRBV28 and TRBJ1-4; perhaps TRBD1 as D (6 bases). The CDR3 runs to 12 residues. Germline V lookup: CDR1 MDHEN, CDR2 SYDVKM. The germline V and J ends were trimmed by 5 bases and 7 bases, with 8 bases remaining between them. The CDR3 reads CASSPRGEKLFF. CDR3 coding DNA: TGTGCCAGCAGTCCCAGGGGTGAAAAACTGTTTTTT.

This rearrangement joins TRBV6-5 to TRBJ2-1, with 9 positions matching TRBD2. The V gene's germline CDR1 is MNHEY and CDR2 SVGAGI. The CDR3 is 16 amino acids. V dropped 2 bases and J dropped 0; count of bases not matched to a gene: 2. CDR3 DNA sequence: TGTGCCAGCAGTTACCAGCGGGGGGCCTCCTACAATGAGCAGTTCTTC. It codes for CASSYQRGASYNEQFF.

On this clone itself: The junction departs from germline at one end; a sequencing error may be responsible. The chain recombines TRBV3-1 (or the pseudogene TRBV3-2) with TRBJ2-5; a possible D gene is TRBD2 (5 bases). The CDR3 is 15 amino acids. Germline loops: CDR1 LGHDT, CDR2 YNNKEL (reference sequence). CDR3 residues: CTSSLWTSPGETQYF. Here the CDR3 DNA reads TGTACCAGCAGCCTCTGGACTTCTCCTGGGGAGACCCAGTACTTC.

J is TRBJ1-2 and V is TRBV14, with D maybe TRBD1 (6 bases). The germline V and J ends were trimmed by 5 bases and 0 bases, with 16 bases remaining between them. The germline V gene has CDR1 SGHDN and CDR2 FVKESK. The CDR3 is 16 amino acids. This CDR3 reads CASSTVGGTANYGYTF. The DNA of the CDR3 is TGTGCCAGCAGCACGGTAGGGGGTACTGCTAACTATGGCTACACCTTC.

A single count supports this clone. V gene TRBV19 combines with J gene TRBJ1-4; 7 bases line up with TRBD1. V dropped 3 bases and J dropped 7; count of bases not matched to a gene: 14. CDR1 is LNHDA, CDR2 SQIVND, per germline (reference sequence). This CDR3 has 17 residues. The CDR3 DNA reads TGTGCCAGTAGTATCGACAGGGCCCCTCAACTAAGTGAAAAACTGTTTTTT. The encoded protein is CASSIDRAPQLSEKLFF.

V and J are TRBV7-9 and TRBJ1-2, with D hard to call. The CDR3 covers 12 residues. The V end was cut by 1 base, the J end by 4 bases, with 4 bases between. Germline lookup yields CDR1 SEHNR and CDR2 FQNEAQ (reference sequence). DNA for the CDR3: TGTGCCAGCAGCTTAGACATCTATGGCTACACCTTC. This codes for CASSLDIYGYTF.

This chain joins TRBV2 and TRBJ2-2; 11 bases map to TRBD2. Trimming at V came to 8 bases and at J to 2 bases, leaving 1 base not matched to a gene. The CDR3 consists of 14 residues. The germline CDR1 and CDR2 sequences are SNHLY and FYNNEI. The CDR3 sequence is CASGTSGNTGELFF. CDR3 DNA sequence: TGTGCCAGCGGGACTAGCGGAAACACCGGGGAGCTGTTTTTT.